The TCR beta chain under discussion was sequenced for a study of T cell repertoires in ileal Crohn's disease. The germline gives CDR1 MDHEN, CDR2 SYDVKM. The V end lost 6 bases, the J end lost 7 bases, and 13 bases lay between the germline ends. The CDR3 is 14 residues long. Points from the study as a whole: Every patient over 26.8% clonality showed endoscopic recurrence. Compared with non-smokers, active smokers at surgery showed more clonal expansions.

The method was immunoSEQ multiplex PCR; TCRdb's version includes in-frame clones alone and lacks a portion of them. This sample yields 14,000 or so clones, of which 75% to 80% are seen a single time; under 5% belongs to the top ten. Eligibility required adulthood, ileal or ileocolonic Crohn's disease and indicated ileocolonic resection. On this clone itself: Its cognate antigen is unknown.

The chain recombines TRBV28 with TRBJ1-6; D is possibly TRBD1 (5 bases). The source material was ileal tissue. This TCR was sampled from an adult with Crohn's disease. This chain's CDR3 is CASRSGMTNSPLHF. The CDR3 DNA follows: TGTGCCAGCAGATCAGGGATGACGAATTCACCCCTCCACTTT.